The rows below give T cell receptor beta chains drawn from one sample of a study of shared clonotypes between healthy human individuals. Assay used: immunoSEQ multiplex PCR; TCRdb lists only in-frame clones, some missing. The profile covers about 2.4 million clones, with 93% appearing a single time and roughly 0.39% taken by the ten largest. Sequencing was performed on naive CD4+ T cells from PBMCs. The origin of the receptors is a man between 18 and 35 years old in good health. Some clones in this sample may be carry-over from other donors' samples. Both conserved end residues are part of each CDR3. Each record gives: V gene, J gene, clone size, D gene, CDR3 DNA, CDR3 protein. The D gene is left open where the match is weak. Some rows have no size entry. The others give once, few or many, or a class for an expanded clone.

>TRBV21-1|TRBJ1-4|.|.
TGTGCCAGCAGGACCGCTGGGAATGGGCGGGAAAAACTGTTTTTT
CASRTAGNGREKLFF
>TRBV9|TRBJ2-7|.|TRBD1
TGTGCCAGCAGCGTAGCAGGGACAGCCATATACGAGCAGTACTTC
CASSVAGTAIYEQYF
>TRBV5-4|TRBJ2-2|.|.
TGTGCCAGCAGCGGTGTTGGGGACACCGGGGAGCTGTTTTTT
CASSGVGDTGELFF
>TRBV7-8|TRBJ2-7|.|.
TGTGCCAGCAGGGGGTCCGGGACTCCACATTCCTACGAGCAGTACTTC
CASRGSGTPHSYEQYF
>TRBV14|TRBJ2-1|.|TRBD2
TGTGCCAGCAGCCAAGAAAGCGGGAGGGGGTACAATGAGCAGTTCTTC
CASSQESGRGYNEQFF
>TRBV5-6|TRBJ1-4|.|.
TGTGCCAGCAGCTTCGGTGGGACAACTAATGAAAAACTGTTTTTT
CASSFGGTTNEKLFF
>TRBV15|TRBJ2-3|.|.
TGTGCCACCAGCAGTCAAAGTTTCGGAGGAACAGATACGCAGTATTTT
CATSSQSFGGTDTQYF
>TRBV7-2|TRBJ2-1|.|.
TGTGCCAGCAGCCGGGACTGGACCGACAATGAGCAGTTCTTC
CASSRDWTDNEQFF
>TRBV5-1|TRBJ2-5|.|.
TGCGCCAGTGGGCCAGGGTGGGAGACCCAGTACTTC
CASGPGWETQYF
>TRBV5-1|TRBJ1-4|once|.
TGCGCCAGCAGCTTGGGTTTAGGGCGAGGGGAAAAACTGTTTTTT
CASSLGLGRGEKLFF
>TRBV7-2|TRBJ2-1|.|.
TGTGCCAGCAGCCCAACCACCGGGCTAGCCGTCCCTCGGAATGAGCAGTTCTTC
CASSPTTGLAVPRNEQFF
>TRBV5-1|TRBJ2-7|.|TRBD1
TGCGCCAGCAGCCTAGACAGGGGCTACGAGCAGTACTTC
CASSLDRGYEQYF
>TRBV28|TRBJ1-2|.|.
TGTGCCAGCAGTTTAAGACAGCTCTATGGCTACACCTTC
CASSLRQLYGYTF
>TRBV5-1|TRBJ2-7|once|TRBD2
TGCGCCAGTGCTCCTCGGGAGGGCCCCTCCTACGAGCAGTACTTC
CASAPREGPSYEQYF
>TRBV7-9|TRBJ2-2|.|TRBD1
TGTGCCAGCAGCGGCCCAGGGGGCCTGACCACCGGGGAGCTGTTTTTT
CASSGPGGLTTGELFF
>TRBV6-1|TRBJ2-5|.|TRBD2
TGTGCCAGCAGTGAATGGGCCGGGGGGCAAGAGACCCAGTACTTC
CASSEWAGGQETQYF
>TRBV27|TRBJ2-5|.|TRBD1
TGTGCCAGCAGTTTGGGACAGGGGGCGAGGTACTTC
CASSLGQGARYF
>TRBV9|TRBJ2-1|.|.
TGTGCCAGCAGCGTAGTGGGAGGAAGCTCCTACAATGAGCAGTTCTTC
CASSVVGGSSYNEQFF
>TRBV28|TRBJ2-2|.|TRBD1
TGTGCCAGCAGTCCGGGACAGGGTACCACCGGGGAGCTGTTTTTT
CASSPGQGTTGELFF
>TRBV7-6|TRBJ1-5|.|.
TGTGCCAGCAGCTTAGCTGCCGGTAGCAATCAGCCCCAGCATTTT
CASSLAAGSNQPQHF
>TRBV6-6|TRBJ1-5|.|.
TGTGCCAGCAGACTAGGCAGGGGCAATCAGCCCCAGCATTTT
CASRLGRGNQPQHF
>TRBV5-4|TRBJ1-1|.|.
TGTGCCAGCAGCTCCAGGAACACTGAAGCTTTCTTT
CASSSRNTEAFF
>TRBV5-1|TRBJ2-1|.|TRBD2
TGCGCCAGCACGGGACTAGCGGGAGCCCCTGGTGAGCAGTTCTTC
CASTGLAGAPGEQFF
>TRBV18|TRBJ1-1|few|.
TGTGCCAGCTCACAACCCGGGGGGCACACTGAAGCTTTCTTT
CASSQPGGHTEAFF
>TRBV5-1|TRBJ1-1|.|TRBD1
TGCGCCAGCAGCTCACAGGGGGTGAAGAACACTGAAGCTTTCTTT
CASSSQGVKNTEAFF
>TRBV5-5|TRBJ2-7|.|.
TGTGCCAGCAGCTTGGGGTTGCCCTACGAGCAGTACTTC
CASSLGLPYEQYF
>TRBV7-9|TRBJ1-4|.|.
TGTGCCAGCAGCTTAAAAGGGCGAGGGGGTGAAAAACTGTTTTTT
CASSLKGRGGEKLFF
>TRBV28|TRBJ2-4|.|.
TGTGCCAGCAGTTTACTGGGTTTACGAGCCAAAAACATTCAGTACTTC
CASSLLGLRAKNIQYF
>TRBV27|TRBJ2-7|.|TRBD1
TGTGCCAGCAGTTTACGACCGGGACAGAGACCCTACGAGCAGTACTTC
CASSLRPGQRPYEQYF
>TRBV5-4|TRBJ2-3|.|.
TGTGCCAGCACCTTTCGCGGATCCACAGATACGCAGTATTTT
CASTFRGSTDTQYF
>TRBV9|TRBJ2-4|.|TRBD1
TGTGCCAGCAGCGCATCAGGGGGCTCGGGTAACATTCAGTACTTC
CASSASGGSGNIQYF
>TRBV28|TRBJ1-2|.|.
TGTGCCAGCAGTACCGGCGGGTATGGCTACACCTTC
CASSTGGYGYTF
>TRBV28|TRBJ1-2|.|.
TGTGCCAGCAGTGGAGGACATGGCTACACCTTC
CASSGGHGYTF
>TRBV6-5|TRBJ2-1|.|.
TGTGCCAGCAGGAAGGGGGTTAAGGGCCGGGATGAGCAGTTCTTC
CASRKGVKGRDEQFF
>TRBV5-6|TRBJ2-2|.|TRBD1
TGTGCCAGCAGTTCCGACAGGGCGAACACCGGGGAGCTGTTTTTT
CASSSDRANTGELFF
>TRBV7-8|TRBJ1-5|.|TRBD1
TGTGCCAGCAGCCGTGCGGACAGGGGTGACAATCAGCCCCAGCATTTT
CASSRADRGDNQPQHF
>TRBV6-6|TRBJ1-4|.|.
TGTGCCAGCAGTTATGGAGGGATGCCTAATGAAAAACTGTTTTTT
CASSYGGMPNEKLFF
>TRBV5-1|TRBJ2-7|.|.
TGCGCCAGCAGCTCTGGGCCCGAGGGAGAGCAGTACTTC
CASSSGPEGEQYF
>TRBV7-6|TRBJ2-1|few|TRBD2
TGTGCCAGCAGCTCTAGAAGCGGGATCTCCTACAATGAGCAGTTCTTC
CASSSRSGISYNEQFF
>TRBV10-3|TRBJ1-1|.|.
TGTGCCATCAGTGAGAAAGGGCCTGCTTTCTTT
CAISEKGPAFF
>TRBV15|TRBJ2-6|.|.
TGTGCCACCAGCACCTCTGGGGCCAACGTCCTGACTTTC
CATSTSGANVLTF
>TRBV6-5|TRBJ2-6|.|.
TGTGCCAGCGGCAGAAGCTCTGGGGCCAACGTCCTGACTTTC
CASGRSSGANVLTF
>TRBV27|TRBJ2-2|once|TRBD2
TGTGCCAGTGGGACTAGCGGGAGGGGCGGTCCCGGGGAGCTGTTTTTT
CASGTSGRGGPGELFF
>TRBV28|TRBJ2-1|.|.
TGTGCCAGTCAGGAGCCCAGGAAGAATGAGCAGTTCTTC
CASQEPRKNEQFF
>TRBV28|TRBJ1-1|.|TRBD1
TGTGCCAGCAGTCTACAGGGGTTGGACACTGAAGCTTTCTTT
CASSLQGLDTEAFF
>TRBV2|TRBJ2-2|.|.
TGTGCCAGCAGTGTAGTCAGGGAAGGGACCGGGGAGCTGTTTTTT
CASSVVREGTGELFF
>TRBV27|TRBJ2-7|.|.
TGTGCCAGCAGTTTAACGGAGTCCTCCTACGAGCAGTACTTC
CASSLTESSYEQYF
>TRBV6-1|TRBJ2-7|.|.
TGTGCCAGCAGTGAACGGGGGTCTGCCTTTAGAAGGACCTACGAGCAGTACTTC
CASSERGSAFRRTYEQYF
>TRBV6-1|TRBJ1-2|.|.
TGTGCCAGCAGCGGGAACTCAGTCGTCTATGGCTACACCTTC
CASSGNSVVYGYTF
>TRBV28|TRBJ2-1|.|TRBD1
TGTGCCAGCAGTTCTAGGACAGGGTTTGTAGGTGAGCAGTTCTTC
CASSSRTGFVGEQFF
>TRBV9|TRBJ2-5|.|TRBD2
TGTGCCAGCAGCGTAGGTCCTACTAGCGGACAAGAGACCCAGTACTTC
CASSVGPTSGQETQYF
>TRBV5-1|TRBJ2-5|.|TRBD1
TGCGCCAGCAGCTTGGTTTCGACAGGGGAGAGGCCCCAGTACTTC
CASSLVSTGERPQYF
>TRBV2|TRBJ2-3|.|TRBD2
TGTGCCAGCAGTGAGGCGGGAGGGCCGGCAGATACGCAGTATTTT
CASSEAGGPADTQYF
>TRBV29-1|TRBJ2-3|.|TRBD1
TGCGTGACAGGGCGTCATGCAGATACGCAGTATTTT
CVTGRHADTQYF
>TRBV28|TRBJ2-5|.|.
TGTGCCAGCAGAGGGGGAGGACAAGAGACCCAGTACTTC
CASRGGGQETQYF
>TRBV5-1|TRBJ2-7|.|.
TGCGCCAGCAGCTTGCTTGTTAATCGGGGCTACGAGCAGTACTTC
CASSLLVNRGYEQYF
>TRBV5-8|TRBJ1-3|.|.
TGTGCCAGCAGCTTGGACGGGGGCGGTGGAAACACCATATATTTT
CASSLDGGGGNTIYF